The clone carrying this TCR beta chain was detected many times. Its cognate antigen is unknown. This entry is derived from a study of breast tumors, draining lymph nodes, adjacent tissues. TCRdb called the multiplex PCR reads again in MiXCR, with one record for every CDR3 protein. In the table there are approximately 210,000 distinct CDR3 sequences, around 34% of which are singletons. This CDR3 has 11 amino acids. The germline V and J ends were trimmed by 3 bases and 10 bases, with 6 bases remaining between them. Per the germline V gene, CDR1 is SNHLY and CDR2 is FYNNEI. The lymph nodes were axillary draining lymph nodes from breast cancer patients. Findings of the study overall: Data only fit, rather than demonstrated, lymph node origin of most tumor T cells. Tumor repertoires ranked between lymph nodes and nontumor tissue in diversity, with V and J gene preferences.

The receptor was isolated from a female donor with breast cancer. Some clones in this sample may be carry-over from other donors' samples. J is TRBJ1-4 and V is TRBV2; D gene unclear. Input material: axillary lymph node tissue. The chain's CDR3 is CASSDGPKLFF. The CDR3 nucleotides are TGTGCCAGCAGTGATGGCCCAAAACTGTTTTTT.